The 2 T cell receptor beta chains in this list originate from one sample, sequenced in a study of blood T cells in healthy people across ages. A second PCR of about 7 to 12 cycles used a sample-barcoded 5' primer and a J-beta primer mix. From the 5' RACE reads, TCRdb called clonotypes with MiXCR, one entry per CDR3 protein. This table holds fewer than 650,000 distinct CDR3 sequences, roughly a quarter found once. The same specimen was also included in a second study, on T cells of mothers and their children.

Sequenced: blood. These TCRs come from a boy aged 2 to 9 in good health.

The chain uses TRBV29-1 and TRBJ2-5; TRBD1 might be the D (6 bases). The CDR3 covers 12 residues. Trimming removed 6 bases from V and 3 bases from J, with 11 bases in between. Germline assignment: CDR1 SQVTM and CDR2 ANQGSEA. The CDR3 bases are TGCAGCGTCGGGGACAATAAAGAGACCCAGTACTTC. It is translated as CSVGDNKETQYF.

The chain employs TRBV5-4 and TRBJ2-1, with 11 bases lining up with TRBD2. The CDR3 has 17 amino acids. Germline trimming cut 4 bases from V and 4 bases from J; bases unmatched to any gene: 10. In germline, CDR1 is SGHNT, CDR2 YYREEE (reference sequence). CDR3 amino acids: CASSGSDLAGGYNEQFF. CDR3 nucleotide sequence: TGTGCCAGCAGCGGCAGTGATTTAGCGGGAGGGTACAATGAGCAGTTCTTC.